This T cell receptor beta chain was sequenced during a study of lymphopenia after photon versus proton radiotherapy. Comment on this clone: Its antigen remains unidentified.

Findings and limits, study-wide: Relative stability marked proton patients; photon patients lost diversity and naive cells. Larger post-nadir TCR diversity loss correlated inversely with survival in deceased patients. Only patients who died were analyzed for survival; proton advantage is unproven. Post-nadir diversity loss with photons came from oligoclonal expansion, particularly CD8+ Temra cells.

TCRdb's copy holds only in-frame clones and misses some; the assay was immunoSEQ multiplex PCR. The sample records tens of thousands of clones, roughly 84% being singletons. Germline CDR1 reads SGDLS; CDR2 reads YYNGEE. The V segment lost 0 bases and the J segment 5 bases; nucleotides outside the gene matches: 0. The CDR3 loop spans 14 amino acids. Sequencing used peripheral blood, obtained from a patient treated with proton-based radiotherapy. This TCR derives from a woman between 65 and 79 years old with pancreatic cancer. Some clones in this sample may be carry-over from other donors' samples. J is TRBJ1-5 and V is TRBV9, with 9 nucleotides matching TRBD1. The CDR3 here is CASSVGQGDQPQHF. The CDR3 coding sequence is TGTGCCAGCAGCGTAGGACAGGGGGATCAGCCCCAGCATTTT.